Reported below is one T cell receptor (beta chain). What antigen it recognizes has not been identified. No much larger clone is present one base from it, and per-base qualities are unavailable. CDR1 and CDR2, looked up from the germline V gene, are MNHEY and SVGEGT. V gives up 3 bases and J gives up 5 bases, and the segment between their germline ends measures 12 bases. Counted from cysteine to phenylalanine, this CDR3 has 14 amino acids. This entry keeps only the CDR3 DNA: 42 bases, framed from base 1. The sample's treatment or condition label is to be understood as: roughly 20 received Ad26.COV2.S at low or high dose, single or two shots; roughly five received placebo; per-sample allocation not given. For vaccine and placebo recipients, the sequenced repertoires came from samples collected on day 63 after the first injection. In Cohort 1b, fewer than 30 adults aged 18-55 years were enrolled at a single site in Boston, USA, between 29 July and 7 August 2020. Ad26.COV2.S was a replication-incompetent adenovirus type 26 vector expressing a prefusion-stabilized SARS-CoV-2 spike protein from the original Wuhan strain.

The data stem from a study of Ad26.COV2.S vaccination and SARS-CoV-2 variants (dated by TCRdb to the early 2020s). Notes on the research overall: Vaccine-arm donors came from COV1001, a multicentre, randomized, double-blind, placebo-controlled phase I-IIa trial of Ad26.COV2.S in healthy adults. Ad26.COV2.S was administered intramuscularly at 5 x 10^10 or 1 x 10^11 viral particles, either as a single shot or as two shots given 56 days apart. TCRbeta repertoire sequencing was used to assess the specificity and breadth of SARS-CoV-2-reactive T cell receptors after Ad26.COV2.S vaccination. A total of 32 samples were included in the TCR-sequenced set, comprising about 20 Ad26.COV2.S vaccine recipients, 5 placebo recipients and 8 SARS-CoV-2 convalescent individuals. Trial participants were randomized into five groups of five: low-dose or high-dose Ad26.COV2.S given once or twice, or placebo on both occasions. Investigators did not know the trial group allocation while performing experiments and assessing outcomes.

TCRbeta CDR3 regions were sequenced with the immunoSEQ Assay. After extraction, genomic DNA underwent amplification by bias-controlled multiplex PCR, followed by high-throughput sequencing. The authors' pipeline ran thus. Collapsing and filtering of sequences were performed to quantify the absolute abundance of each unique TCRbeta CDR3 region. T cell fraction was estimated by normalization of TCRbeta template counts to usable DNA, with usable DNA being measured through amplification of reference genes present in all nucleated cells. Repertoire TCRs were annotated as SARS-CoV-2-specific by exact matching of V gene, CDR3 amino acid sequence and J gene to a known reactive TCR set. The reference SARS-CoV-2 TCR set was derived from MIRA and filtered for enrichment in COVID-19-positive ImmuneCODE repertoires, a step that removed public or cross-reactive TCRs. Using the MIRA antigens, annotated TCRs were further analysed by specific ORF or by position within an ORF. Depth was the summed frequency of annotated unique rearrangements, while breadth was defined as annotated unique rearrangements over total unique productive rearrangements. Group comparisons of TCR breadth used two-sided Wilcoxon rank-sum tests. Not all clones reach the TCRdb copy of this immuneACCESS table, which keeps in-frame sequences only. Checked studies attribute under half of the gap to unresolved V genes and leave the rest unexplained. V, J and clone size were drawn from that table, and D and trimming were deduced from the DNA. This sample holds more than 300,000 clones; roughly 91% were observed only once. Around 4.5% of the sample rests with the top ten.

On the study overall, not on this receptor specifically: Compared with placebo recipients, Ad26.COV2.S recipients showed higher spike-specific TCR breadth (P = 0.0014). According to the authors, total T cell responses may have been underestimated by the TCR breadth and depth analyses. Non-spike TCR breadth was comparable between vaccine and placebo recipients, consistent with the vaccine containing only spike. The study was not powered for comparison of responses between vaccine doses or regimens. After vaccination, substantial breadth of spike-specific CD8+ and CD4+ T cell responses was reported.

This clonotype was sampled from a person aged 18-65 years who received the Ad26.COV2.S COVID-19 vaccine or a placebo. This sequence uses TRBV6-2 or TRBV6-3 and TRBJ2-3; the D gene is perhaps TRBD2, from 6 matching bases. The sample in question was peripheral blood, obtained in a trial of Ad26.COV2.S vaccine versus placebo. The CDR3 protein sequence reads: CASSYTGVRDTQYF. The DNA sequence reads TGTGCCAGCAGTTATACGGGGGTGAGAGATACGCAGTATTTT.